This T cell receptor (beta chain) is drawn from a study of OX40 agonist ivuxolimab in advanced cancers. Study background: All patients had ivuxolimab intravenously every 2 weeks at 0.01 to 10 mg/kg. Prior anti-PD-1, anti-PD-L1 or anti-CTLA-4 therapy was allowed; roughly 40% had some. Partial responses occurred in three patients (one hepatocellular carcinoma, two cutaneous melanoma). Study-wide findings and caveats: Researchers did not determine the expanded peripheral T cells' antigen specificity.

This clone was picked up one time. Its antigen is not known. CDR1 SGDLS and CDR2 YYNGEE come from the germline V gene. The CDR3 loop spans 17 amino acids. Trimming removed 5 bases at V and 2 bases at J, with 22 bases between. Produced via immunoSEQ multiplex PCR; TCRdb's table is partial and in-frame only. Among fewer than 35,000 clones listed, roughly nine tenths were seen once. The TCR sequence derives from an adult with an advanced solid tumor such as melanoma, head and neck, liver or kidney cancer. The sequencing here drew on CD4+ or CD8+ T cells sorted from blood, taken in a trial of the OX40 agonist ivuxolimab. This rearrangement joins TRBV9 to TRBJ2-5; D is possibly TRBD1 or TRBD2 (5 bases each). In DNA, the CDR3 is TGTGCCAGCAGTGCCGGGATTCAGGGAGTTGTTCAAGAGACCCAGTACTTC. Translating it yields CASSAGIQGVVQETQYF. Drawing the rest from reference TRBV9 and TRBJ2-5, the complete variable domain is DSGVTQTPKHLITATGQRVTLRCSPRSGDLSVYWYQQSLDQGLQFLIQYYNGEERAKGNILERFSAQQFPDLHSELNLSSLELGDSALYFCASSAGIQGVVQETQYFGPGTRLLVL.